This T cell receptor (beta chain) was retrieved from a study of blood T cell repertoires in COVID-19. Turning to the study itself: T cells, B-cell-depleted T cells, or PBMCs supplied cDNA or gDNA.

The CDR3 has 10 amino acids. Trimming left V 10 bases short and J 4 bases short, with 7 bases between. Authors' methods: Quantification of nucleated cells was approximated via reference gene primer amplification. TCRdb keeps only in-frame clones here, not all; method: immunoSEQ multiplex PCR. That table furnishes V, J and clone size, whereas the DNA furnished D and trimming. The sample shows about 150,000 clones, 84% of them seen only once. Source material: peripheral blood. This chain uses TRBV12-3 or TRBV12-4 with TRBJ1-1; D unclear. The sequence came from a man in his 70s with active or convalescent COVID-19. As DNA, the CDR3 is TGTGCCACAGGACTCACTGAAGCTTTCTTT. As protein: CATGLTEAFF.